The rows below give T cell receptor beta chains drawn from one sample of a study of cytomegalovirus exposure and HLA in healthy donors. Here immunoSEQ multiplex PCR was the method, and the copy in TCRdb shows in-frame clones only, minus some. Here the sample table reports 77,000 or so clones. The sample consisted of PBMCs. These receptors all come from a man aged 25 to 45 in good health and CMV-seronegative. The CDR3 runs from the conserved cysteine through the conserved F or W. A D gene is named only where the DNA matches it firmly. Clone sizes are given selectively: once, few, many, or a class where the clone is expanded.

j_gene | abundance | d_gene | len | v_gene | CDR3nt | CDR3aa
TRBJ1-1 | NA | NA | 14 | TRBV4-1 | TGCGCCAGCAGCCCCAGGGTCATGAACACTGAAGCTTTCTTT | CASSPRVMNTEAFF
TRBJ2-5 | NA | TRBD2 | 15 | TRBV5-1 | TGCGCCAGCAGCCGGAGTAGCGGGCCACAAGAGACCCAGTACTTC | CASSRSSGPQETQYF
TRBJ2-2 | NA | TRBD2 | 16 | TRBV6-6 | TGTGCCAGCAGTTACGAACTAGCGGAGAACACCGGGGAGCTGTTTTTT | CASSYELAENTGELFF
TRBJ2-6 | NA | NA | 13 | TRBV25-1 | TGTGCCAGCGACAAGGCTGGGGCCAACGTCCTGACTTTC | CASDKAGANVLTF
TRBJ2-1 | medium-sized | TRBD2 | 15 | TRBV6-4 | TGTGCCAGCAGTGACTCGAGCGGGGGGGCAAATGAGCAGTTCTTC | CASSDSSGGANEQFF
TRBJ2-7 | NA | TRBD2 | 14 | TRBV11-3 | TGTGCCAGCAGCTTAGAGACTAGCGGCTACGAGCAGTACTTC | CASSLETSGYEQYF
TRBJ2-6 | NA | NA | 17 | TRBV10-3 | TGTGCCATCAGTGAGTCTAGGGGGGGCTCTGGGGCCAACGTCCTGACTTTC | CAISESRGGSGANVLTF
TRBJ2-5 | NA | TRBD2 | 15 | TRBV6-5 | TGTGCCAGCAGCATGGCGGGAGGGCATTGGGAGACCCAGTACTTC | CASSMAGGHWETQYF
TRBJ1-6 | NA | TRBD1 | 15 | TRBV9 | TGTGCCAGCAGCGACCGAGGACAGGGGAATTCACCCCTCCACTTT | CASSDRGQGNSPLHF
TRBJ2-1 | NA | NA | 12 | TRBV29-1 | TGCAGCGTTGAAGATCTGGGCAGTGAGCAGTTCTTC | CSVEDLGSEQFF
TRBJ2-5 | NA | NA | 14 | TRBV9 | TGTGCCAGCAGCCTCCCGGGATTACAAGAGACCCAGTACTTC | CASSLPGLQETQYF
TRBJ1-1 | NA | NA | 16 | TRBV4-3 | TGCGCCAGCAGCCAATATACCGGGACAAAAAACACTGAAGCTTTCTTT | CASSQYTGTKNTEAFF
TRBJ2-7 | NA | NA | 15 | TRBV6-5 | TGTGCCAGCAGCCAACGGGCGGAGGGAGCGTACGAGCAGTACTTC | CASSQRAEGAYEQYF
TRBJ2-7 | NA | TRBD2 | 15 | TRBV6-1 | TGTGCCAGCAGTCCGGGGGGGGAAGCGCCCTACGAGCAGTACTTC | CASSPGGEAPYEQYF